A single sample gave rise to the 22 T cell receptor beta chains below, sequenced in a study of T cells in Graves' hyperthyroidism and ophthalmopathy (dated by TCRdb to 2018 to 2020). Library prep was done by multiplex PCR. The listed sequencing device is Illumina HiSeq 2000. The TCR beta CDR3 regions were amplified from the RNA transcripts. The TCR CDR3 was subjected to a first round of RT-PCR using the HTBI primer set and the Qiagen OneStep RT-PCR kit. The public reads were reprocessed in TCRdb via fastp at Q25 and MiXCR, keeping in-frame beta chains. Each CDR3 protein appears once, grouped with its most common genes and DNA. The table for this sample lists roughly 200,000 distinct CDR3 sequences; approximately 16% of them were counted only once. Around 52% of the sample is in the top ten clones. The sample was blood. These receptors all stem from a woman between 45 and 65 years old with Graves' hyperthyroidism.

This clonotype was seen ten or more times. The chain couples TRBV7-2 to TRBJ2-3; D call uncertain. Per the germline V gene, CDR1 is SGHTA and CDR2 is FQGNSA. The CDR3 is 13 residues long. The ends were cut back, 6 bases at V and 4 bases at J, with 11 bases in the middle. CDR3 nucleotide sequence: TGTGCCAGCAGGCTTTCCCCGTCAGATACGCAGTATTTT. The encoded protein is CASRLSPSDTQYF.

This clonotype occurred a few times. The V and J genes are TRBV20-1 and TRBJ1-2; 7 bases match TRBD1. The ends lost 3 bases at V and 7 bases at J; junction bases unmatched: 5. In germline, CDR1 is DFQATT, CDR2 SNEGSKA (reference sequence). The CDR3 has 12 amino acids. The CDR3 is CSASRGGRGYTF. CDR3 DNA sequence: TGCAGTGCTAGCAGGGGGGGACGTGGCTACACCTTC.

This clonotype was seen ten or more times. This chain uses TRBV7-9 with TRBJ2-1; 13 nucleotides align to TRBD2. The CDR3 runs 16 residues. V shed 5 bases and J 4 bases; nucleotides not matched to a gene: 5. Germline CDR1 is SEHNR and CDR2 is FQNEAQ (reference sequence). The CDR3 spells CASSRRLAGGYNEQFF. CDR3 DNA sequence: TGTGCCAGCAGCCGTCGACTAGCGGGAGGTTACAATGAGCAGTTCTTC.

This clonotype was picked up many times. CDR3 amino acids: CASSLFVGGRTDTQYF. DNA for the CDR3: TGTGCCAGCAGCTTATTCGTAGGCGGGAGGACAGATACGCAGTATTTT. The chain couples TRBV7-3 to TRBJ2-3, with 8 bases lining up with TRBD2. With V trimmed by 2 bases and J by 3 bases, 7 bases remained unmatched. From germline, CDR1 is SGHTA and CDR2 FQGTGA. The CDR3 loop spans 16 amino acids.

The V and J genes are TRBV5-6 and TRBJ1-2, with unresolved D. Trimming took off 7 bases at V and 0 bases at J, with 13 bases between the two ends. The CDR3 runs 14 residues. The germline V gene has CDR1 SGHDT and CDR2 YYEEEE. CDR3 protein: CASFRRPSNYGYTF. The CDR3 DNA reads as TGTGCCAGCTTCCGACGGCCTTCTAACTATGGCTACACCTTC.

This clonotype was seen many times. J is TRBJ1-1 and V is TRBV7-9; the D gene is possibly TRBD1 (5 bases). Germline CDR1 is SEHNR and CDR2 is FQNEAQ (reference sequence). CDR3 size: 16 residues. The V gene lost 5 bases and the J gene lost 4 bases, with 20 bases spanning the gap. Here the CDR3 reads CASSADRDPPGTEAFF. As DNA, the CDR3 is TGTGCCAGCAGCGCGGACCGGGACCCCCCAGGCACTGAAGCTTTCTTT. Full variable domain (missing parts from reference TRBV7-9 and TRBJ1-1): DTGVSQNPRHKITKRGQNVTFRCDPISEHNRLYWYRQTLGQGPEFLTYFQNEAQLEKSRLLSDRFSAERPKGSFSTLEIQRTEQGDSAMYLCASSADRDPPGTEAFFGQGTRLTVV.

This clonotype has a count of ten or more. The genes are TRBV28 and TRBJ2-7, with TRBD2 matching 13 bases. The V gene end was trimmed by 7 bases and the J gene end by 7 bases; junction bases not matched to a gene: 7. The CDR3 is 14 residues long. The V gene's germline CDR1 is MDHEN and CDR2 SYDVKM. This CDR3 reads CASTGLAGVDEQYF. The CDR3 DNA follows: TGTGCCAGCACTGGACTAGCGGGAGTGGATGAGCAGTACTTC. Using reference TRBV28 and TRBJ2-7 for the parts outside the CDR3, the full variable domain is DVKVTQSSRYLVKRTGEKVFLECVQDMDHENMFWYRQDPGLGLRLIYFSYDVKMKEKGDIPEGYSVSREKKERFSLILESASTNQTSMYLCASTGLAGVDEQYFGPGTRLTVT.

This clonotype was observed a handful of times. V and J are TRBV3-1 and TRBJ1-6, with D perhaps TRBD1 (5 bases). Germline V gene sequence: CDR1 LGHDT, CDR2 YNNKEL (reference sequence). Trimming cost V 1 base and J 10 bases, with 14 bases left between them. This CDR3 spans 15 amino acids. The CDR3 sequence is CASSQAYQGGSPLHF. Here the CDR3 DNA reads TGTGCCAGCAGCCAAGCTTATCAGGGTGGATCACCCCTCCACTTT.

This clonotype was seen repeatedly, ten times or more. The CDR3 loop is CATGRTEAFF. CDR3 sequence (DNA): TGTGCCACCGGGAGAACTGAAGCTTTCTTT. V usage is TRBV24-1 and J usage is TRBJ1-1; no clear D. This CDR3 region has 10 residues. Germline V gene data show CDR1 as KGHDR and CDR2 as SFDVKD. V lost 9 bases and J lost 5, with 6 bases in between.

There are many counts of this clonotype. This sequence joins TRBV9 and TRBJ1-1, with TRBD1 as a possible D gene (5 bases). The CDR3 contains 19 residues. V was pared by 0 bases and J by 0 bases, with 21 bases between. Germline V gives CDR1 SGDLS, CDR2 YYNGEE. The CDR3 bases are TGTGCCAGCAGCGTAGCACACGGGACGGGTCGAACGTTGAACACTGAAGCTTTCTTT. As protein: CASSVAHGTGRTLNTEAFF.

The genes are TRBV20-1 and TRBJ1-2; D is unclear. CDR1 is DFQATT and CDR2 is SNEGSKA in the germline V gene (reference sequence). There are 13 residues in the CDR3. V lost 7 bases and J lost 4, with 16 bases in between. DNA for the CDR3: TGCAGTGGCAGCGACCCGAGGAGCTATGGCTACACCTTC. Its protein is CSGSDPRSYGYTF.

This clonotype was counted many times. The chain recombines TRBV12-3 or TRBV12-4 with TRBJ2-7; no definite D call. This CDR3 has 13 residues. Trimming shortened V by 0 bases and J by 1 base, and 4 bases separated the two germline ends. As DNA, the CDR3 is TGTGCCAGCAGTTTAGCCGGGTCCTACGAGCAGTACTTC. As protein: CASSLAGSYEQYF.

There are many counts of this clonotype. V usage is TRBV20-1 and J usage is TRBJ1-2; 7 nucleotides line up with TRBD1. Trimming cost V 5 bases and J 1 base; bases outside gene matches: 7. The CDR3 spans 14 residues. CDR1 DFQATT and CDR2 SNEGSKA come from the germline V gene (reference sequence). The CDR3 bases are TGCAGTGCTGGAAGGACAGGCGGTAACTATGGCTACACCTTC. Its protein product is CSAGRTGGNYGYTF.

This clonotype was detected ten times or more. V and J are TRBV10-3 and TRBJ2-7; D is uncertain. The CDR3 totals 13 residues. V was shortened by 2 bases and J by 0 bases, with 5 bases between the two germline ends. CDR1 is ENHRY, CDR2 SYGVKD, per germline. The CDR3 region has the DNA TGTGCCATCAGTGAGAGTACCTCCTACGAGCAGTACTTC. Its protein is CAISESTSYEQYF.

The J gene is TRBJ1-1, the V gene TRBV7-8, with D unresolved. The germline CDR1 and CDR2 sequences are SGHVS and FQNEAQ. The CDR3 spans 18 residues. Trimming shortened V by 2 bases and J by 0 bases, and 19 bases separated the two germline ends. The CDR3 nucleotides are TGTGCCAGCAGCTTAACTTTACCATCTCTATTTATGAACACTGAAGCTTTCTTT. Translated, it gives CASSLTLPSLFMNTEAFF. Variable domain in full (rest from reference TRBV7-8 and TRBJ1-1): GAGVSQSPRYKVAKRGQDVALRCDPISGHVSLFWYQQALGQGPEFLTYFQNEAQLDKSGLPSDRFFAERPEGSVSTLKIQRTQQEDSAVYLCASSLTLPSLFMNTEAFFGQGTRLTVV.

CDR3 region: CASSPPLPAGQGGGYTF. For the CDR3, the DNA is TGTGCCAGTAGTCCACCCTTGCCCGCCGGACAGGGTGGAGGCTACACCTTC. V gene TRBV19 combines with J gene TRBJ1-2; 8 nucleotides match TRBD1. Germline V lookup: CDR1 LNHDA, CDR2 SQIVND (reference sequence). Unmatched junction bases numbered 19, after V lost 5 bases and J lost 8 bases. This CDR3 region has 17 residues.

Concerning this clonotype: Given a much more abundant clone one base away, this may be a read error. This sequence joins TRBV3-1 and TRBJ1-3; D gene unclear. This CDR3 region has 15 residues. Per germline, CDR1 LGHDT and CDR2 YNNKEL (reference sequence). This CDR3 reads CASSPGGGSGNTVYF. The CDR3 bases are TGTGCCAGCAGCCCGGGAGGTGGATCTGGAAACACCGTATATTTT.

V usage is TRBV18 and J usage is TRBJ1-2; D is unresolved. The CDR3 is 13 residues long. Germline V gene data show CDR1 as KGHSH and CDR2 as LQKENI. V was trimmed by 1 base and J by 7 bases, leaving 10 bases between them. The DNA of the CDR3 is TGTGCCAGCTCACCACGGACTGAGGGTGGCTACACCTTC. As protein: CASSPRTEGGYTF.

This clonotype appeared a few times. V is TRBV5-1 and J is TRBJ2-1, with a weak D call TRBD2 (6 bases). Germline V gene data show CDR1 as SGHRS and CDR2 as YFSETQ. Trimming removed 4 bases from V and 8 bases from J, with 16 bases in between. The CDR3 is made up of 14 amino acids. The CDR3 is CASSHLAREDEQFF. Here the CDR3 DNA reads TGCGCCAGCAGCCATCTAGCGCGGGAAGATGAGCAGTTCTTC.

The chain uses TRBV20-1 and TRBJ2-1; D might be TRBD2 (6 bases). The V and J ends lost 0 bases and 8 bases respectively, with 17 bases between them. CDR1 DFQATT and CDR2 SNEGSKA come from the germline V gene (reference sequence). The CDR3 is 15 residues long. This CDR3 is CSARDPWGVGDEQFF. CDR3 DNA sequence: TGCAGTGCTAGAGACCCGTGGGGGGTGGGCGATGAGCAGTTCTTC.

This clonotype has a count of ten or more. CDR3 region: CSVVGQGAYEQYF. CDR3 coding DNA: TGCAGCGTTGTGGGACAGGGAGCGTATGAGCAGTACTTC. This chain links TRBV29-1 with TRBJ2-7; 9 positions agree with TRBD1. Losses at the gene ends were 4 bases for V and 7 bases for J; bases not matched to a gene: 8. The CDR3 runs to 13 residues. CDR1 is SQVTM and CDR2 is ANQGSEA in the germline V gene.

This clonotype was counted at least ten times. The gene calls are TRBV7-9 and TRBJ2-1, with D possibly being TRBD2 (5 bases). The germline V and J ends were trimmed by 3 bases and 8 bases, with 23 bases remaining between them. Germline values: CDR1 SEHNR, CDR2 FQNEAQ (reference sequence). The CDR3 has 17 amino acids. The CDR3 sequence is CASSFPGGRDQVYEQFF. CDR3 nucleotide sequence: TGTGCCAGCAGCTTCCCTGGAGGTCGGGATCAGGTGTATGAGCAGTTCTTC.